Listed below are T cell receptor beta chains from one sample, sequenced in a study of memory CD4+ T cells and cytomegalovirus serostatus. This table comes from immunoSEQ multiplex PCR, and its TCRdb copy is limited to in-frame clones, with some not included. The sample shows about 73,000 clones, around four fifths of them seen only once. Input material: memory CD4+ T cells from blood. The receptor source for this set is an adult in good health and CMV-seropositive. CDR3s include the opening cysteine and the closing phenylalanine or tryptophan. Each record gives: J gene, CDR3 length, V gene, CDR3 protein.

TRBJ1-6 13 TRBV7-9 CASGGTGASPLHF
TRBJ1-5 20 TRBV7-8 CASSSKGTDFFGALGQPQHF
TRBJ2-1 15 TRBV4-3 CASSRAIIGNNEQFF
TRBJ1-1 13 TRBV9 CASGGDHNTEAFF
TRBJ2-6 15 TRBV5-6 CASSSPRPGANVLTF
TRBJ2-1 14 TRBV11-3 CASSGIQGDNEQFF
TRBJ1-2 13 TRBV5-4 CASSSGTGPSITF
TRBJ1-2 14 TRBV7-9 CASSSLDRGPGYTF
TRBJ2-5 14 TRBV6-5 CASFRDMGKETQYF
TRBJ2-3 14 TRBV6-6 CASSRESLGDTQYF
TRBJ2-1 16 TRBV5-6 CASTQAGLPSYNEQFF
TRBJ1-2 14 TRBV5-1 CASSLDGLNYGYTF
TRBJ1-5 14 TRBV27 CASSLNRGGQPQHF
TRBJ1-1 13 TRBV19 CARSPPQNTEAFF
TRBJ2-4 16 TRBV5-1 CASSLSSGGAKNIQYF
TRBJ1-2 11 TRBV6-5 CASSYSDGYTF
TRBJ1-4 15 TRBV19 CASMSDRDGGEKLFF
TRBJ1-4 15 TRBV2 CASSPDRGGVEKLFF
TRBJ1-1 16 TRBV18 CASSPFPWTGGTEAFF
TRBJ2-5 16 TRBV5-4 CASSPPGGPGRETQYF
TRBJ1-4 14 TRBV27 CATRRGATNEKLFF
TRBJ2-7 15 TRBV10-1 CANIKDRTEAYEQYF